What follows are 14 T cell receptor beta chains derived from one specimen sequenced in a study of CD8+CD57+ T cells in acquired aplastic anemia (dated by TCRdb to the late 2010s). The reads were generated on an Illumina HiSeq 2000. Genomic DNA was used as template for profiling of TCR beta VDJ combinations and CDR3 sequences. TCRdb reprocessed the public reads (quality trimming at Q25 with fastp, clone calling with MiXCR) and kept in-frame beta chains. Entries that share a CDR3 protein sequence are merged under the most common genes and DNA. This sample holds under 200,000 distinct CDR3 sequences; roughly 63% were observed only once. 45% of the sample is in the top ten clones. Sequences were obtained from sorted CD4+, CD8+, or CD8+CD57+ T cells (not recorded which) from PBMCs. Receptor source: a human donor in good health.

The J gene is TRBJ2-3, the V gene TRBV7-3; 7 nucleotides match TRBD1. Germline trimming cut 2 bases from V and 4 bases from J; bases unmatched to any gene: 3. The CDR3 loop spans 14 amino acids. Germline CDR1 is SGHTA and CDR2 is FQGTGA. The CDR3 sequence is CASSLVGGPDTQYF. The CDR3 DNA reads as TGTGCCAGCAGCTTAGTAGGGGGCCCAGATACGCAGTATTTT.

The CDR3 sequence is CATSRGWQRGGQETQYF. CDR3 DNA sequence: TGTGCCACCAGCAGGGGTTGGCAGCGGGGGGGCCAAGAGACCCAGTACTTC. The chain joins TRBV15 to TRBJ2-5, with TRBD2 matching over 10 bases. Trimming took 3 bases from V and 1 from J; bases not matched to a gene: 8. The CDR3 spans 17 residues. Germline V CDR1 and CDR2: LNHNV, YYDKDF (reference sequence).

The J gene is TRBJ2-1, the V gene TRBV29-1; 7 nucleotides agree with TRBD1. The J segment lost 6 bases and the V segment lost 5 bases, leaving 13 bases of the junction unmatched. Looked up from germline, CDR1 is SQVTM and CDR2 is ANQGSEA. The CDR3 is made up of 15 amino acids. The CDR3 sequence: CSVNRIPTGSNEQFF. The CDR3 coding sequence is TGCAGCGTTAACAGGATCCCGACAGGGAGCAATGAGCAGTTCTTC.

The table lists this clonotype with a count of one. An end of the junction does not agree with germline; a read error may underlie this. The rearrangement uses TRBV10-3 and TRBJ2-7, with 9 bases aligning to TRBD1. Germline assignment: CDR1 ENHRY and CDR2 SYGVKD. The CDR3 runs to 15 residues. CDR3: CASSYSGTGTYEQYF. CDR3 coding DNA: TGTGCCAGCAGTTATAGTGGGACAGGGACCTACGAGCAGTACTTC.

V usage is TRBV7-9 and J usage is TRBJ1-2; 8 bases are a match to TRBD1. Germline CDR1 and CDR2: SEHNR and FQNEAQ (reference sequence). The V gene end was trimmed by 2 bases and the J gene end by 8 bases; junction bases not matched to a gene: 7. The CDR3 length is 14 residues. The CDR3, as DNA: TGTGCCAGCAGCTTAACGACAGGGGTAGGAGGCTACACCTTC. Its translation: CASSLTTGVGGYTF.

The chain combines TRBV25-1 with TRBJ1-6, with a possible D match to TRBD1 (6 bases). The CDR3 consists of 14 residues. Looked up from germline, CDR1 is MGHDK and CDR2 is SYGVNS. V lost 6 bases and J lost 9, with 15 bases in between. The CDR3 DNA reads as TGTGCCAGCAGCGAAACGGGGGGCAGTTCACCCCTCCACTTT. It translates to CASSETGGSSPLHF. The full variable domain, rest sourced from reference TRBV25-1 and TRBJ1-6, is EADIYQTPRYLVIGTGKKITLECSQTMGHDKMYWYQQDPGMELHLIHYSYGVNSTEKGDLSSESTVSRIRTEHFPLTLESARPSHTSQYLCASSETGGSSPLHFGNGTRLTVT.

Ten or more counts support this clonotype. The rearrangement joins TRBV9 to TRBJ2-3; 11 bases are a match to TRBD1. The CDR3 extends over 15 amino acids. Germline trimming cut 0 bases from V and 4 bases from J; bases unmatched to any gene: 1. Germline V lookup: CDR1 SGDLS, CDR2 YYNGEE. In DNA form, the CDR3 reads TGTGCCAGCAGCGTAGAGGGACAGGGGGCAGATACGCAGTATTTT. This encodes CASSVEGQGADTQYF.

The V and J genes are TRBV20-1 and TRBJ2-5; the match to TRBD2 covers 7 bases. The germline gives CDR1 DFQATT, CDR2 SNEGSKA (reference sequence). Trimming cost V 5 bases and J 5 bases; bases outside gene matches: 14. The CDR3 sequence is 15 residues long. The CDR3 protein is CSAVTRLAQSETQYF. For the CDR3, the DNA is TGCAGTGCTGTAACAAGACTAGCTCAATCGGAGACCCAGTACTTC.

This clonotype was detected a few times. This rearrangement joins TRBV20-1 to TRBJ2-1; 12 bases match TRBD2. Germline V CDR1 and CDR2: DFQATT, SNEGSKA (reference sequence). After removal of 5 bases from V and 6 bases from J, the junction contained 5 bases not matched to a gene. The CDR3 length is 14 residues. The DNA for the CDR3 is TGCAGTGCTCGAGGACTAGCGGGATCCAATGAGCAGTTCTTC. Translated: CSARGLAGSNEQFF.

In regard to this clonotype: The junction differs from germline at one of its ends, possibly a read error. This rearrangement joins TRBV7-9 to TRBJ2-1; weak D call: TRBD1 (5 bases). This CDR3 is 16 amino acids long. Germline V gene lookup returns CDR1 SEHNR and CDR2 FQNEAQ (reference sequence). CDR3: CASSPKGVGPYSEQFF. The CDR3 DNA reads TGTGCCAGCAGCCCAAAAGGGGTTGGTCCCTACAGTGAGCAGTTCTTC.

Turning to this clonotype: A junction boundary mismatches the germline segment, possibly from a read error. The chain combines TRBV4-1 with TRBJ2-3; D is tentatively TRBD1 or TRBD2 (5 bases each). In germline, CDR1 is MGHRA, CDR2 YSYEKL. The CDR3 totals 15 residues. The CDR3 DNA sequence: TGCGCCAGCAGCCAAGGGGACGGTAGCACAGACACGCAGTATTTT. Protein: CASSQGDGSTDTQYF.

The rearrangement uses TRBV7-2 and TRBJ2-7, with unresolved D. CDR1 and CDR2 (germline): SGHTA, FQGNSA. The length of the CDR3 is 12 residues. V lost 5 bases and J lost 3, with 8 bases in between. As DNA, the CDR3 is TGTGCCAGCAGCGAACACAGCTACGAGCAGTACTTC. It codes for CASSEHSYEQYF.

V gene TRBV25-1 combines with J gene TRBJ2-7; D uncertain. There are 12 residues in the CDR3. V was trimmed by 3 bases and J by 3 bases, leaving 6 bases between them. Germline assignment: CDR1 MGHDK and CDR2 SYGVNS. The CDR3 DNA sequence: TGTGCCAGCAGTGACAGATTCTACGAGCAGTACTTC. Protein: CASSDRFYEQYF.

The chain is built from TRBV12-3 or TRBV12-4 and TRBJ2-3; 15 nucleotides agree with TRBD2. The V and J ends lost 6 bases and 8 bases, in that order; junction bases with no gene match: 9. CDR3 length: 16 residues. CDR3 region: CASSRGLAGGPGTQYF. Written as DNA, the CDR3 is TGTGCCAGCAGCCGAGGACTAGCGGGAGGGCCGGGTACGCAGTATTTT.